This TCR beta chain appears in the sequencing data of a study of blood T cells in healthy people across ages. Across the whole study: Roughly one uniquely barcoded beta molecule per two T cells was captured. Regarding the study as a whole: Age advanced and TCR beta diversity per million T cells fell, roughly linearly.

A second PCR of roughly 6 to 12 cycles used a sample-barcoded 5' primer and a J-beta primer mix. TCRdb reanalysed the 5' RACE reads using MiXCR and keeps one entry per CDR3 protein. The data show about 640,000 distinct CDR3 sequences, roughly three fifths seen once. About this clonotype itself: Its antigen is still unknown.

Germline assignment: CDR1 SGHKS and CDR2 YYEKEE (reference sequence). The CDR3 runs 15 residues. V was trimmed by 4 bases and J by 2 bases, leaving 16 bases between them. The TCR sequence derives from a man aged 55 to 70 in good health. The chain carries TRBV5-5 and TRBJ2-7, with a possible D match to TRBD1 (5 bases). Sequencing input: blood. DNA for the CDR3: TGTGCCAGCAGCCCAGGTGGGGCCCACACCTACGAGCAGTACTTC. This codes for CASSPGGAHTYEQYF.